The 31 T cell receptor beta chains in this list originate from one sample, sequenced in a study of blood T cell repertoires in COVID-19. TCRdb's copy holds only in-frame clones and misses some; the assay was immunoSEQ multiplex PCR. The data contain about 200,000 clones, roughly nine tenths of them singletons. The specimen was peripheral blood. These receptors all come from a woman in her sixties or seventies with acute or convalescent COVID-19.

This chain uses TRBV9 with TRBJ1-2; 7 positions agree with TRBD1. V dropped 4 bases and J dropped 7; count of bases not matched to a gene: 7. The length of the CDR3 is 13 residues. The germline V gene encodes CDR1 SGDLS and CDR2 YYNGEE. For the CDR3, the DNA is TGTGCCAGCAGCTTACCAGGGGGTCGTGGCTACACCTTC. Its protein product is CASSLPGGRGYTF. Supplemented by reference TRBV9 and TRBJ1-2, the full variable domain reads DSGVTQTPKHLITATGQRVTLRCSPRSGDLSVYWYQQSLDQGLQFLIQYYNGEERAKGNILERFSAQQFPDLHSELNLSSLELGDSALYFCASSLPGGRGYTFGSGTRLTVV.

The chain combines TRBV5-1 with TRBJ1-4, with a weak D call TRBD1 (5 bases). The V and J ends lost 0 bases and 3 bases respectively, with 18 bases between them. Germline CDR1 is SGHRS and CDR2 is YFSETQ. The CDR3 is 18 amino acids. The CDR3 DNA is TGCGCCAGCAGCTTGGGTCTATCCCGGGACTCATCTAATGAAAAACTGTTTTTT. This gives the protein CASSLGLSRDSSNEKLFF.

This rearrangement joins TRBV3-1 (or the pseudogene TRBV3-2) to TRBJ2-1; tentative D call: TRBD2 (6 bases). Trimming shortened V by 3 bases and J by 15 bases, and 15 bases separated the two germline ends. Germline CDR1 is LGHDT and CDR2 is YNNKEL (reference sequence). This CDR3 contains 12 residues. CDR3: CASSHPGGAGFF. CDR3 bases: TGTGCCAGCAGCCATCCCGGGGGAGCAGGGTTCTTC.

This clone is a singleton in its sample. The chain couples TRBV6-5 to TRBJ1-1; no clear D gene. The V end was cut by 2 bases, the J end by 7 bases, with 14 bases between. The germline gives CDR1 MNHEY, CDR2 SVGAGI. This CDR3 is built from 14 residues. CDR3 residues: CASSYRSIGGEAFF. Here the CDR3 DNA reads TGTGCCAGCAGTTACAGGTCCATTGGCGGTGAAGCTTTCTTT.

J is TRBJ1-1 and V is TRBV2, with 8 positions matching TRBD1. The CDR3 has 15 residues. J gave up 1 base and V 3 bases, and 4 bases lay outside the gene matches. Germline assignment: CDR1 SNHLY and CDR2 FYNNEI. The CDR3 coding sequence is TGTGCCAGCAGTGACCCCGGGACAGGGAACACTGAAGCTTTCTTT. Its protein product is CASSDPGTGNTEAFF. Full variable domain (rest looked up from reference TRBV2 and TRBJ1-1): EPEVTQTPSHQVTQMGQEVILRCVPISNHLYFYWYRQILGQKVEFLVSFYNNEISEKSEIFDDQFSVERPDGSNFTLKIRSTKLEDSAMYFCASSDPGTGNTEAFFGQGTRLTVV.

This chain links TRBV11-3 with TRBJ1-1; D unclear. The germline V gene has CDR1 SGHNT and CDR2 YENEEA. The CDR3 runs 15 residues. Trimming took 2 bases from V and 3 from J, leaving 13 bases between them. DNA for the CDR3: TGTGCCAGCAGCTTAAATCCGGGGAGGTACACTGAAGCTTTCTTT. This codes for CASSLNPGRYTEAFF. The full variable domain, rest sourced from reference TRBV11-3 and TRBJ1-1, is EAGVVQSPRYKIIEKKQPVAFWCNPISGHNTLYWYLQNLGQGPELLIRYENEEAVDDSQLPKDRFSAERLKGVDSTLKIQPAELGDSAVYLCASSLNPGRYTEAFFGQGTRLTVV.

The CDR3 is CASSRSMSYEQYF. CDR3 sequence (DNA): TGTGCCAGCAGCCGCTCTATGTCCTACGAGCAGTACTTC. The V call is TRBV7-8, the J call TRBJ2-7; D is unresolved. The germline CDR1 and CDR2 sequences are SGHVS and FQNEAQ. Trimming removed 5 bases at V and 1 base at J, with 9 bases between. The CDR3 contains 13 residues.

The CDR3 spells CASSPREAETQYF. CDR3 DNA: TGTGCCAGCTCACCACGCGAAGCAGAGACCCAGTACTTC. The chain carries TRBV18 and TRBJ2-5; D is ambiguous. The CDR3 has 13 amino acids. Trimming shortened V by 1 base and J by 4 bases, and 7 bases separated the two germline ends. Germline V gene lookup returns CDR1 KGHSH and CDR2 LQKENI.

The genes are TRBV3-1 (or the pseudogene TRBV3-2) and TRBJ1-2; D is perhaps TRBD1 (6 bases). CDR1 and CDR2 from the germline V gene are LGHDT and YNNKEL (reference sequence). The CDR3 is 15 amino acids. With 4 bases removed from V and 4 bases from J, the gap between germline ends came to 16 bases. For the CDR3, the DNA is TGTGCCAGCAGCCTCCCTTCACAGGGCCGCTATGGCTACACCTTC. As protein: CASSLPSQGRYGYTF.

This clone was counted a few times. The rearrangement uses TRBV28 and TRBJ2-1, with 10 bases matching TRBD2. This CDR3 has 15 amino acids. Trimming removed 4 bases from V and 4 bases from J; junction bases left unmatched: 4. CDR1 is MDHEN and CDR2 is SYDVKM in the germline V gene. The CDR3 reads CASSYSGRFYNEQFF. The DNA for the CDR3 is TGTGCCAGCAGTTATAGCGGGAGGTTTTACAATGAGCAGTTCTTC.

The chain has TRBV11-3 and TRBJ2-1, with 8 bases fitting TRBD1. There are 15 residues in the CDR3. CDR1 and CDR2 (germline): SGHNT, YENEEA. Germline trimming cut 5 bases from V and 6 bases from J; bases unmatched to any gene: 9. CDR3 sequence: CASSLDRGGRNEQFF. The CDR3 DNA reads TGTGCCAGCAGCCTCGACAGGGGTGGTCGCAATGAGCAGTTCTTC.

This clone was counted a few times. This chain uses TRBV18 with TRBJ2-7, with 7 nucleotides matching TRBD1. This CDR3 comprises 17 residues. Germline trimming cut 1 base from V and 0 bases from J; bases unmatched to any gene: 9. Germline V CDR1 and CDR2: KGHSH, LQKENI. CDR3 DNA sequence: TGTGCCAGCTCACCACTCTTTGGGACAGCGAACTCCTACGAGCAGTACTTC. This encodes CASSPLFGTANSYEQYF.

The chain carries TRBV5-1 and TRBJ2-1; tentatively, D is TRBD1 (7 bases). This CDR3 contains 15 residues. V was pared by 4 bases and J by 4 bases, with 15 bases between. The germline V gene has CDR1 SGHRS and CDR2 YFSETQ. The CDR3 sequence: CASSPAGQTYNEQFF. CDR3 nucleotides: TGCGCCAGCAGCCCTGCGGGACAGACATACAATGAGCAGTTCTTC.

For the CDR3, the DNA is TGTGCCAGCAGCTTGGCGGGAGGGAGCTCCTACAATGAGCAGTTCTTC. It codes for CASSLAGGSSYNEQFF. The chain uses TRBV5-4 and TRBJ2-1, with 8 bases identical to TRBD2. This CDR3 is 16 amino acids long. After removal of 0 bases from V and 0 bases from J, the junction contained 2 bases not matched to a gene. Germline V CDR1 and CDR2: SGHNT, YYREEE (reference sequence).

This sequence joins TRBV7-2 and TRBJ1-6; possible D gene TRBD1, 5 bases. This CDR3 has 14 residues. CDR1 and CDR2 from the germline V gene are SGHTA and FQGNSA. V was pared by 7 bases and J by 10 bases, with 17 bases between. The chain's CDR3 is CASTQAGPGSPLHF. CDR3 nucleotide sequence: TGTGCCAGCACTCAAGCGGGGCCTGGATCACCCCTCCACTTT.

This sequence joins TRBV7-2 and TRBJ1-6, with a tentative D call TRBD1 (6 bases). Per the germline V gene, CDR1 is SGHTA and CDR2 is FQGNSA. CDR3 length equals 14 residues. Trimming removed 5 bases from V and 10 bases from J, with 15 bases in between. The CDR3 is CASSLQGGGSPLHF. In DNA, the CDR3 is TGTGCCAGCAGCCTCCAGGGAGGGGGATCACCCCTCCACTTT.

The V and J genes are TRBV6-2 or TRBV6-3 and TRBJ2-3, with 10 bases that match TRBD2. V trimming: 2 bases; J trimming: 7 bases; junction bases outside the gene matches: 9. The CDR3 length is 16 residues. Germline CDR1 and CDR2: MNHEY and SVGEGT. CDR3 bases: TGTGCCAGCAGTTACAATTCGCTAGCGGGAGTGTATACGCAGTATTTT. Translating gives CASSYNSLAGVYTQYF.

This sequence joins TRBV19 and TRBJ1-5, with D possibly matching TRBD1 (6 bases). Germline V gene lookup returns CDR1 LNHDA and CDR2 SQIVND (reference sequence). Trimming cost V 6 bases and J 3 bases, with 18 bases left between them. The CDR3 runs to 16 residues. Written as DNA, the CDR3 is TGTGCCAGTAGCATTACAGGGAGAGGGGCCAATCAGCCCCAGCATTTT. It translates to CASSITGRGANQPQHF.

This chain connects TRBV27 to TRBJ1-5, with D perhaps TRBD1 (5 bases). The CDR3 loop spans 16 amino acids. The V and J ends lost 3 bases and 3 bases respectively, with 15 bases between them. CDR1 and CDR2 from the germline V gene are MNHEY and SMNVEV (reference sequence). The CDR3 DNA reads as TGTGCCAGCAGTTTTCTGGGGGGAGGCTTCAATCAGCCCCAGCATTTT. Protein product: CASSFLGGGFNQPQHF.

This chain joins TRBV5-6 and TRBJ1-1, with D perhaps TRBD1 (5 bases). V dropped 1 base and J dropped 5 bases, with 12 bases sitting between them. The CDR3 spans 14 residues. Germline lookup yields CDR1 SGHDT and CDR2 YYEEEE. CDR3 sequence reads: CASSLRGWYTEAFF. The CDR3 DNA is TGTGCCAGCAGCTTGCGGGGGTGGTATACTGAAGCTTTCTTT.

The V gene is TRBV28, the J gene TRBJ1-5; possibly TRBD1 for D (5 bases). Germline assignment: CDR1 MDHEN and CDR2 SYDVKM. V lost 5 bases, J lost 9 bases, and 23 bases lay in between. The CDR3 contains 16 residues. The DNA of the CDR3 is TGTGCCAGCAGTCCCCCTGGGACTGAATCGACCCGGCCCCAGCATTTT. Protein: CASSPPGTESTRPQHF.

The chain links TRBV11-2 to TRBJ2-7; the match to TRBD2 covers 8 bases. CDR1 and CDR2 (germline): SGHAT, FQNNGV. The CDR3 is 14 residues long. With V trimmed by 3 bases and J by 2 bases, 3 bases remained unmatched. The CDR3 loop reads CASSFPGGPYEQYF. The DNA for the CDR3 is TGTGCCAGCAGCTTCCCGGGAGGGCCCTACGAGCAGTACTTC.

The chain uses TRBV6-2 or TRBV6-3 and TRBJ2-5, with TRBD2 identical over 11 bases. V lost 6 bases, J lost 2 bases, and 8 bases stayed unmatched. Germline CDR1 reads MNHEY; CDR2 reads SVGEGT. The CDR3 contains 16 residues. This CDR3 reads CASSPLAGGYQETQYF. Here the CDR3 DNA reads TGTGCCAGCAGCCCCCTAGCGGGGGGCTATCAAGAGACCCAGTACTTC.

CDR3 DNA sequence: TGTGCCAGTAGTCCCTACGGGGGTTCCTACAATGAGCAGTTCTTC. As protein: CASSPYGGSYNEQFF. The V and J genes are TRBV19 and TRBJ2-1; weak D call: TRBD2 (6 bases). The CDR3 length is 15 residues. Trimming took 5 bases from V and 1 from J, leaving 12 bases between them. Germline V gene lookup returns CDR1 LNHDA and CDR2 SQIVND (reference sequence).

The chain couples TRBV18 to TRBJ2-1; 10 bases line up with TRBD2. The CDR3 runs to 16 residues. Trimming took 2 bases from V and 2 from J; bases not matched to a gene: 3. The germline V gene encodes CDR1 KGHSH and CDR2 LQKENI. The CDR3 sequence: CASSPERGGTYNEQFF. The CDR3, as DNA: TGTGCCAGCTCACCAGAGCGGGGGGGCACCTACAATGAGCAGTTCTTC.

The V gene is TRBV2, the J gene TRBJ2-2; a weak D match, TRBD1 (5 bases). This CDR3 contains 14 residues. Germline V lookup: CDR1 SNHLY, CDR2 FYNNEI. V lost 5 bases and J 6 bases, leaving 13 bases between the germline ends. The DNA for the CDR3 is TGTGCCAGCAGTTTGGACATTTTTCCCGGGGAGCTGTTTTTT. It translates to CASSLDIFPGELFF.

The gene calls are TRBV19 and TRBJ2-2; 8 positions match TRBD2. Looked up from germline, CDR1 is LNHDA and CDR2 is SQIVND (reference sequence). The CDR3 extends over 16 amino acids. V was clipped by 6 bases and J by 4 bases; unmatched bases: 10. CDR3: CASSLRGGYPTGELFF. Written as DNA, the CDR3 is TGTGCCAGTAGCCTTCGCGGGGGGTACCCCACCGGGGAGCTGTTTTTT.

V usage is TRBV15 and J usage is TRBJ2-5, with D possibly TRBD2 on 5 matching bases. Deletions cut 1 base from V and 5 bases from J, with 8 bases between. This CDR3 has 13 amino acids. Germline assignment: CDR1 LNHNV and CDR2 YYDKDF (reference sequence). DNA for the CDR3: TGTGCCACCAGCAGAGGAACGGGGGAGACCCAGTACTTC. It specifies CATSRGTGETQYF.

The V call is TRBV5-4, the J call TRBJ2-3; no reliable D call. V was clipped by 1 base and J by 4 bases, with 13 bases between them. Germline lookup yields CDR1 SGHNT and CDR2 YYREEE (reference sequence). The CDR3 totals 15 residues. This CDR3 reads CASSLWIRKPDTQYF. DNA of the CDR3: TGTGCCAGCAGCTTGTGGATCAGGAAACCAGATACGCAGTATTTT.

The V call is TRBV4-1, the J call TRBJ1-3; weak D call: TRBD1 (6 bases). This CDR3 is 16 amino acids long. V was cut by 0 bases and J by 3 bases, with 12 bases left in between. Germline V CDR1 and CDR2: MGHRA, YSYEKL. The CDR3 region is CASSQDQRGYGNTIYF. The CDR3 DNA reads TGCGCCAGCAGCCAAGATCAAAGGGGGTATGGAAACACCATATATTTT.

This chain connects TRBV6-1 to TRBJ1-4, with D tentatively TRBD1 (6 bases). V dropped 4 bases and J dropped 3 bases, with 15 bases sitting between them. The CDR3 runs to 16 residues. The germline gives CDR1 MNHNS, CDR2 SASEGT. The chain's CDR3 is CASSGRTAPANEKLFF. The CDR3 DNA follows: TGTGCCAGCAGTGGGAGGACAGCACCCGCTAATGAAAAACTGTTTTTT.